The clone carrying this TCR beta chain was recorded many times. The antigen is undetermined. The data derive from a study of regulatory T cells in long-lasting Graves disease. The germline V gene encodes CDR1 MNHEY and CDR2 SMNVEV (reference sequence). V was trimmed by 1 base and J by 4 bases, leaving 11 bases between them. The CDR3 consists of 14 residues. Researchers made TCR beta libraries by using iRepertoire HTBI primers and running Arm-PCR on CDR3 regions. MiXCR, applied by TCRdb to the multiplex PCR reads, yields one record per CDR3 protein. The repertoire includes 350,000 to 500,000 distinct CDR3 sequences, roughly a fifth of them detected once, and roughly an eighth sits in the top ten. General observations from the study: Sharing of public clonotypes was greater in persistent patients (over 2,500) than in new patients (966).

The time point is: persistent/refractory GD, antithyroid drugs over 5 years with positive TRAb. The authors made the TCR library using RNA they extracted from PBMCs. Source: peripheral blood mononuclear cells (PBMCs), taken when the disease was refractory, from a patient treated with antithyroid drugs. J is TRBJ2-7 and V is TRBV27; D is ambiguous. The clonotype comes from a female donor with Graves disease. CDR3 sequence: CASSLYPRVYEQYF. CDR3 DNA sequence: TGTGCCAGCAGTTTATATCCTAGGGTGTACGAGCAGTACTTC.